Listed here is a single TCR beta chain. Its antigen is currently unknown. The whole isolated RNA underwent reverse transcription, so sequencing captured expressed TCRB transcripts. Clones were read by immunoSEQ multiplex PCR, and TCRdb kept only the in-frame ones, dropping some. The sample includes roughly 370,000 clones, around 14% of them seen just once. This specimen belongs to a study of beta chain features in type 1 diabetes. Study as a whole: Regarding age, gender and cell yields, patients proved similar to healthy donors.

Per the germline V gene, CDR1 is WNHNN and CDR2 is SYGVQD (reference sequence). The length of the CDR3 is 17 residues. V gave up 4 bases and J gave up 2 bases, with 20 bases separating them. All sorted populations exceeded 95% purity. General observations from the study: Moderate but significant shortening of TCRB CDR3s was recorded in all four CD4+ subsets from Type 1 diabetes patients. More deletions and fewer insertions at VDJ junctions were seen in type 1 diabetes patients.

This receptor was obtained from a man in his thirties or forties in good health. The chain uses TRBV10-1 and TRBJ2-5; possibly TRBD2 for D (7 bases). Sequences were obtained from naive CD4+ T cells from blood. Here the CDR3 reads CASSVPNPGGGQETQYF. Here the CDR3 DNA reads TGCGCCAGCAGTGTACCCAACCCGGGGGGCGGGCAAGAGACCCAGTACTTC.